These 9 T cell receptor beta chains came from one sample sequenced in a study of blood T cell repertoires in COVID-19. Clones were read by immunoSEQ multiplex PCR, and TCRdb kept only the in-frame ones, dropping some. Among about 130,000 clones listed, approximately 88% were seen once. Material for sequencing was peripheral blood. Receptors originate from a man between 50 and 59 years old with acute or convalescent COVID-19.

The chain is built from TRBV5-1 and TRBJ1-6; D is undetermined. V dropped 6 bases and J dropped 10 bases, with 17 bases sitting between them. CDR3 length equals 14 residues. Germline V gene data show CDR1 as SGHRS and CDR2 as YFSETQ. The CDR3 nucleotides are TGCGCCAGCAAATACGAAGGGTCGGGGTCACCCCTCCACTTT. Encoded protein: CASKYEGSGSPLHF. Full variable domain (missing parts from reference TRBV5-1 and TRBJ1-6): KAGVTQTPRYLIKTRGQQVTLSCSPISGHRSVSWYQQTPGQGLQFLFEYFSETQRNKGNFPGRFSGRQFSNSRSEMNVSTLELGDSALYLCASKYEGSGSPLHFGNGTRLTVT.

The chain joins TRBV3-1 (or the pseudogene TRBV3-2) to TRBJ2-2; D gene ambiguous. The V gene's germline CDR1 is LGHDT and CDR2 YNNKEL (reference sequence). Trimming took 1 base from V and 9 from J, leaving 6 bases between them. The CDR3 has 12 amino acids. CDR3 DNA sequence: TGTGCCAGCAGCCAAGTAGCATGGGAGCTGTTTTTT. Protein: CASSQVAWELFF.

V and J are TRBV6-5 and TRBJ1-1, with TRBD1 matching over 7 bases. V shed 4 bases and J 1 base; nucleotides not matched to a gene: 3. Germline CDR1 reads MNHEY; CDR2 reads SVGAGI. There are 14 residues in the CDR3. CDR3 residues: CASSSRGWNTEAFF. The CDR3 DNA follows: TGTGCCAGCAGTTCCAGGGGGTGGAACACTGAAGCTTTCTTT.

The CDR3 loop reads CATRGWTGREKLFF. CDR3 nucleotide sequence: TGTGCCACCCGCGGCTGGACAGGGAGGGAAAAACTGTTTTTT. This rearrangement joins TRBV6-5 to TRBJ1-4, with 8 bases fitting TRBD1. Per the germline V gene, CDR1 is MNHEY and CDR2 is SVGAGI. The CDR3 is made up of 14 amino acids. V lost 10 bases, J lost 8 bases, and 12 bases stayed unmatched.

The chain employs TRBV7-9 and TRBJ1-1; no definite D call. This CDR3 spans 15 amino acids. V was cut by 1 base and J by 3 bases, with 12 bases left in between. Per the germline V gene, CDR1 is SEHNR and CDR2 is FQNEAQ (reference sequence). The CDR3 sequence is CASSLEIPRDTEAFF. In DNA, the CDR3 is TGTGCCAGCAGCTTAGAAATCCCCCGGGACACTGAAGCTTTCTTT.

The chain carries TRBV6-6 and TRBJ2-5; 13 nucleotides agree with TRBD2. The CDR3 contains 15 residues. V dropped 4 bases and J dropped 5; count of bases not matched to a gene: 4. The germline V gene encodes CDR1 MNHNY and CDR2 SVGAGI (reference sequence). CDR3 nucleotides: TGTGCCAGCAGTTCTCGGACTAGCGGGAGTGAGACCCAGTACTTC. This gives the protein CASSSRTSGSETQYF.

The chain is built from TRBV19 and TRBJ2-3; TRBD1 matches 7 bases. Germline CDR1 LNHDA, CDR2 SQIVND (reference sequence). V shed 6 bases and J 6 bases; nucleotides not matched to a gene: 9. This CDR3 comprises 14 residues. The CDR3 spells CASSDLDRVDTQYF. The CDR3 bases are TGTGCCAGTAGCGACTTAGACAGGGTGGATACGCAGTATTTT.

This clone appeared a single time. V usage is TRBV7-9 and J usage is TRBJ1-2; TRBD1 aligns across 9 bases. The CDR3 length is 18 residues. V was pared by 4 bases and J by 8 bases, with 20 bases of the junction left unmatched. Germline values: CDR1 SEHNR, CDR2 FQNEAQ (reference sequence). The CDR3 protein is CASSSPPTGLQGARGYTF. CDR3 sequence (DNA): TGTGCCAGCAGCTCCCCCCCCACCGGTTTACAGGGGGCGCGGGGCTACACCTTC.

The chain's CDR3 is CASSPDRLYGYTF. CDR3 DNA: TGTGCCAGCTCACCGGACAGGTTGTATGGCTACACCTTC. V gene TRBV18 combines with J gene TRBJ1-2; TRBD1 agrees at 7 bases. Germline CDR1 and CDR2: KGHSH and LQKENI. CDR3 length equals 13 residues. V shed 3 bases, J shed 5 bases, and the junction held 3 bases outside the gene matches. The entire variable domain, with the rest obtained from reference TRBV18 and TRBJ1-2, is as follows: NAGVMQNPRHLVRRRGQEARLRCSPMKGHSHVYWYRQLPEEGLKFMVYLQKENIIDESGMPKERFSAEFPKEGPSILRIQQVVRGDSAAYFCASSPDRLYGYTFGSGTRLTVV.